The T cell receptor beta chain described here comes from a study of T cell responses to AZD1222 COVID-19 vaccine. Overall study context: Timing groups of about 4 and about 12 weeks for second doses were pooled. General study findings and limits: Reportedly, close to half of spike-specific TCRs are directed against unmutated variant regions. Among AZD1222 vaccinees, only six were seropositive at baseline. Clonal diversity may have been underestimated in mostly white British donors.

Some clones are missing from TCRdb's copy, which holds only in-frame ones; the method was immunoSEQ multiplex PCR. The sample includes 65,000 to 70,000 clones, around 80% seen only once; the top ten take around 10%. This clone has a handful of counts. Its antigen remains unknown. Germline V lookup: CDR1 LGHNA, CDR2 YSLEER. The length of the CDR3 is 16 residues. Trimming cost V 2 bases and J 3 bases; bases outside gene matches: 5. The starting material was peripheral blood, obtained on day 0 of AZD1222 vaccination. This chain joins TRBV4-3 and TRBJ1-4; 8 nucleotides match TRBD1. The sequence was collected from an adult in good health. The CDR3 DNA follows: TGCGCCAGCAGCCAAACCAGGGGGCTAGCTAATGAAAAACTGTTTTTT. This gives the protein CASSQTRGLANEKLFF.